The present TCR beta chain was sequenced within a study of T cell changes during pregnancy in multiple sclerosis. Per germline, CDR1 LNHDA and CDR2 SQIVND (reference sequence). The CDR3 consists of 15 residues. Trimming left V 6 bases short and J 0 bases short, with 15 bases between. Produced via immunoSEQ multiplex PCR; TCRdb's table is partial and in-frame only. The sample has some 110,000 clones; about 90% are singletons. The chain uses TRBV19 and TRBJ2-7; D is possibly TRBD1 (6 bases). This clonotype originated in a female donor with multiple sclerosis, enrolled in a pregnancy study. The specimen comprised peripheral blood, sampled before pregnancy. As DNA, the CDR3 is TGTGCCAGTAGCCGCCAGGGGCGGAGCTCCTACGAGCAGTACTTC. Translated, it gives CASSRQGRSSYEQYF. Combining the CDR3 with reference TRBV19 and TRBJ2-7 gives the whole variable domain DGGITQSPKYLFRKEGQNVTLSCEQNLNHDAMYWYRQDPGQGLRLIYYSQIVNDFQKGDIAEGYSVSREKKESFPLTVTSAQKNPTAFYLCASSRQGRSSYEQYFGPGTRLTVT.